Following are 25 T cell receptor beta chains from one sample sequenced in a study of early stage breast cancer tumors listed by TCRdb under 2017. The library was built by means of the immunoSEQ multiplex PCR assay. TCRdb retrieved this table from immuneACCESS and kept in-frame rearrangements only. Not all clones are present; in checked studies, unresolved V genes account for under half, and no reason is known for the remainder. The sample yields 27,000 or so clones; approximately 85% were counted once. The ten largest make up 9.3% of the sample. Sequenced: blood. The receptors derive from a person aged 50-59 years with breast cancer.

The chain employs TRBV7-2 and TRBJ2-3, with D uncertain. V was trimmed by 3 bases and J by 3 bases, leaving 16 bases between them. Germline V gene data show CDR1 as SGHTA and CDR2 as FQGNSA. The CDR3 contains 16 residues. The CDR3 region is CASSLLVGGFTDTQYF. The DNA of the CDR3 is TGTGCCAGCAGCTTGCTAGTCGGCGGTTTTACAGATACGCAGTATTTT.

The rearrangement links TRBV7-2 to TRBJ2-5, with D hard to call. There are 12 residues in the CDR3. V was shortened by 0 bases and J by 4 bases, with 3 bases between the two germline ends. Germline values: CDR1 SGHTA, CDR2 FQGNSA. In DNA form, the CDR3 reads TGTGCCAGCAGCTTAGCGGCAGAGACCCAGTACTTC. Protein: CASSLAAETQYF.

The chain joins TRBV10-2 to TRBJ2-5, with 8 nucleotides matching TRBD1. J gave up 3 bases and V 7 bases, and 4 bases lay outside the gene matches. CDR1 and CDR2 from the germline V gene are WSHSY and SAAADI. The CDR3 length is 13 residues. CDR3 amino acids: CASTTTGEETQYF. Here the CDR3 DNA reads TGCGCCAGCACCACGACAGGGGAAGAGACCCAGTACTTC.

The chain links TRBV9 to TRBJ2-3, with 7 bases that match TRBD1. Germline CDR1 is SGDLS and CDR2 is YYNGEE. CDR3 length equals 15 residues. The ends lost 3 bases at V and 2 bases at J; junction bases unmatched: 6. As DNA, the CDR3 is TGTGCCAGCAGCGCCCGAGGGACAGTCACAGATACGCAGTATTTT. It codes for CASSARGTVTDTQYF.

This clone was found a few times. Other nucleotide sequences from this sample produce the same CDR3. CDR3 amino acids: CASWDRGNYGYTF. Here the CDR3 DNA reads TGTGCCAGTTGGGACAGGGGGAACTATGGCTACACCTTC. J is TRBJ1-2 and V is TRBV27, with TRBD1 matching 11 bases. The CDR3 is 13 amino acids. The trim removed 9 bases at V and 2 bases at J, leaving 2 bases unmatched. Germline CDR1 is MNHEY and CDR2 is SMNVEV (reference sequence).

This chain joins TRBV10-3 and TRBJ1-2; TRBD1 might be the D (6 bases). This CDR3 is 13 amino acids long. The ends were cut back, 5 bases at V and 3 bases at J, with 10 bases in the middle. Per the germline V gene, CDR1 is ENHRY and CDR2 is SYGVKD. The CDR3 here is CAISPRGDYGYTF. CDR3 coding DNA: TGTGCCATCAGTCCAAGGGGGGACTATGGCTACACCTTC.

This clone was picked up a small number of times. This chain links TRBV2 with TRBJ2-2; no definite D call. CDR1 and CDR2 from the germline V gene are SNHLY and FYNNEI. V was shortened by 6 bases and J by 2 bases, with 10 bases between the two germline ends. The CDR3 consists of 14 residues. The CDR3 region is CASSPHRNTGELFF. The CDR3 coding sequence is TGTGCCAGCAGCCCCCATAGAAACACCGGGGAGCTGTTTTTT.

A few counts support this clone. V and J are TRBV11-2 and TRBJ1-1; no clear D gene. Trimming took 3 bases from V and 1 from J, leaving 6 bases between them. The CDR3 sequence is 13 residues long. Germline loops: CDR1 SGHAT, CDR2 FQNNGV. The CDR3 DNA sequence: TGTGCCAGCAGCTTCGCTGAGAACACTGAAGCTTTCTTT. This translates into CASSFAENTEAFF. Full variable domain (rest looked up from reference TRBV11-2 and TRBJ1-1): EAGVAQSPRYKIIEKRQSVAFWCNPISGHATLYWYQQILGQGPKLLIQFQNNGVVDDSQLPKDRFSAERLKGVDSTLKIQPAKLEDSAVYLCASSFAENTEAFFGQGTRLTVV.

The chain has TRBV5-6 and TRBJ1-2, with 10 bases identical to TRBD1. V was clipped by 3 bases and J by 4 bases; unmatched bases: 6. Germline CDR1 is SGHDT and CDR2 is YYEEEE. There are 15 residues in the CDR3. CDR3 nucleotide sequence: TGTGCCAGCAGCTGGCCGGGACAGGGGTCCTATGGCTACACCTTC. Translating it yields CASSWPGQGSYGYTF.

This clone occurred once. This chain connects TRBV5-1 to TRBJ2-5; perhaps TRBD1 as D (7 bases). The ends were cut back, 4 bases at V and 2 bases at J, with 12 bases in the middle. The CDR3 is 14 amino acids. Germline assignment: CDR1 SGHRS and CDR2 YFSETQ. The CDR3 region has the DNA TGCGCCAGCAGCGGACTACAGGGGCAAGAGACCCAGTACTTC. Its protein is CASSGLQGQETQYF.

This chain uses TRBV7-2 with TRBJ2-7; unclear D gene. The CDR3 totals 14 residues. Trimming pared 2 bases from V and 3 bases from J, leaving 11 bases between. CDR1 is SGHTA, CDR2 FQGNSA, per germline. CDR3 bases: TGTGCCAGCAGCTTATCTGCCTCTTACTACGAGCAGTACTTC. It codes for CASSLSASYYEQYF.

The genes are TRBV5-4 and TRBJ2-3, with D possibly being TRBD2 (7 bases). The V end was cut by 4 bases, the J end by 5 bases, with 14 bases between. CDR1 is SGHNT, CDR2 YYREEE, per germline (reference sequence). The CDR3 consists of 14 residues. The CDR3, as DNA: TGTGCCAGCAGCCGACCGGGGGGCAGAGATACGCAGTATTTT. Its protein is CASSRPGGRDTQYF. Looking up the rest from reference TRBV5-4 and TRBJ2-3 gives the full variable domain: ETGVTQSPTHLIKTRGQQVTLRCSSQSGHNTVSWYQQALGQGPQFIFQYYREEENGRGNFPPRFSGLQFPNYSSELNVNALELDDSALYLCASSRPGGRDTQYFGPGTRLTVL.

The rearrangement links TRBV7-9 to TRBJ2-3; TRBD2 aligns across 7 bases. Germline CDR1 SEHNR, CDR2 FQNEAQ (reference sequence). Trimming removed 5 bases from V and 1 base from J; junction bases left unmatched: 9. There are 16 residues in the CDR3. The CDR3 bases are TGTGCCAGCAGCGCATTATGGGGGGGAGGCACAGATACGCAGTATTTT. This translates into CASSALWGGGTDTQYF.

This chain uses TRBV13 with TRBJ2-7, with 10 bases aligning to TRBD1. The V and J ends lost 0 bases and 6 bases, in that order; junction bases with no gene match: 5. The CDR3 length is 15 residues. CDR1 PRHDT and CDR2 FYEKMQ come from the germline V gene (reference sequence). The CDR3 DNA follows: TGTGCCAGCAGCTTAGGACGGGACAGGGGTTCCGAGCAGTACTTC. Its protein is CASSLGRDRGSEQYF.

The V gene is TRBV6-1, the J gene TRBJ2-7, with TRBD1 identical over 7 bases. There are 13 residues in the CDR3. Germline values: CDR1 MNHNS, CDR2 SASEGT. Unmatched junction bases numbered 8, after V lost 8 bases and J lost 4 bases. The CDR3 spells CASSIEGAYEQYF. The CDR3 bases are TGTGCCAGCTCAATCGAGGGGGCTTACGAGCAGTACTTC.

The genes are TRBV7-2 and TRBJ1-4; maybe TRBD1 (5 bases). This CDR3 contains 15 residues. Germline CDR1 is SGHTA and CDR2 is FQGNSA. With 1 base removed from V and 12 bases from J, the gap between germline ends came to 18 bases. The CDR3 DNA follows: TGTGCCAGCAGCTTAGTACCAGGGAGCCCGAAGGAACTGTTTTTT. It yields the protein CASSLVPGSPKELFF.

The rearrangement links TRBV2 to TRBJ2-2; TRBD2 matches 7 bases. Germline CDR1 reads SNHLY; CDR2 reads FYNNEI. This CDR3 has 15 amino acids. The V segment lost 7 bases and the J segment 4 bases; nucleotides outside the gene matches: 9. The CDR3: CASTREVAGTGELFF. In DNA form, the CDR3 reads TGTGCCAGCACCCGCGAGGTAGCGGGCACCGGGGAGCTGTTTTTT.

V is TRBV6-1 and J is TRBJ1-5, with D unclear. The CDR3 consists of 13 residues. V was shortened by 3 bases and J by 9 bases, with 12 bases between the two germline ends. Germline V lookup: CDR1 MNHNS, CDR2 SASEGT. The CDR3 nucleotides are TGTGCCAGCAGTGACGCCCGGGTCGGGCCCCAGCATTTT. It encodes CASSDARVGPQHF.

The CDR3 region is CASSNRAQETQYF. The CDR3 DNA sequence: TGTGCCAGCAGTAATAGGGCCCAAGAGACCCAGTACTTC. This rearrangement joins TRBV6-6 to TRBJ2-5; D is ambiguous. This CDR3 has 13 amino acids. Germline CDR1 MNHNY, CDR2 SVGAGI (reference sequence). The germline V and J ends were trimmed by 5 bases and 1 base, with 8 bases remaining between them.

The chain uses TRBV5-4 and TRBJ2-3, with 7 bases lining up with TRBD2. CDR3 length: 14 amino acids. The trim removed 1 base at V and 4 bases at J, leaving 3 bases unmatched. Germline CDR1 is SGHNT and CDR2 is YYREEE (reference sequence). CDR3: CASSLTSAPDTQYF. The CDR3, as DNA: TGTGCCAGCAGCTTGACTAGCGCCCCAGATACGCAGTATTTT.

The chain is built from TRBV2 and TRBJ2-3; D not resolved. The V end lost 4 bases, the J end lost 7 bases, and 9 bases lay between the germline ends. The germline V gene encodes CDR1 SNHLY and CDR2 FYNNEI. The CDR3 sequence is 12 residues long. CDR3 sequence (DNA): TGTGCCAGCAGTGGAGGCTCCAATACGCAGTATTTT. Its translation: CASSGGSNTQYF.

The J gene is TRBJ1-5, the V gene TRBV5-1; D perhaps matches TRBD1 (5 bases). Germline V gene sequence: CDR1 SGHRS, CDR2 YFSETQ. The V gene lost 0 bases and the J gene lost 5 bases, with 18 bases spanning the gap. This CDR3 spans 17 amino acids. CDR3: CASSLEPGGSVYQPQHF. CDR3 in DNA: TGCGCCAGCAGCTTGGAACCGGGGGGAAGTGTCTATCAGCCCCAGCATTTT.

This chain joins TRBV2 and TRBJ2-1, with TRBD1 identical over 9 bases. Germline V gene data show CDR1 as SNHLY and CDR2 as FYNNEI. CDR3 length equals 14 residues. V shed 0 bases and J 15 bases; nucleotides not matched to a gene: 9. The CDR3 loop reads CASSEARDRAWRFF. DNA for the CDR3: TGTGCCAGCAGTGAAGCACGGGACAGGGCTTGGCGGTTCTTC.

The chain uses TRBV28 and TRBJ2-7; 9 bases match TRBD1. This CDR3 is 14 amino acids long. Per the germline V gene, CDR1 is MDHEN and CDR2 is SYDVKM. Germline trimming cut 7 bases from V and 4 bases from J; bases unmatched to any gene: 8. CDR3 in amino acids: CASTLGTGQYEQYF. The CDR3 nucleotides read TGTGCCAGCACCCTAGGGACAGGGCAGTACGAGCAGTACTTC.

The chain recombines TRBV5-1 with TRBJ2-1; 14 bases are shared with TRBD2. This CDR3 is 14 amino acids long. V was pared by 5 bases and J by 9 bases, with 4 bases of the junction left unmatched. CDR1 and CDR2 (germline): SGHRS, YFSETQ. CDR3 sequence reads: CASRQTSGGVEQFF. The CDR3 DNA is TGCGCCAGCAGACAGACTAGCGGGGGGGTTGAGCAGTTCTTC.